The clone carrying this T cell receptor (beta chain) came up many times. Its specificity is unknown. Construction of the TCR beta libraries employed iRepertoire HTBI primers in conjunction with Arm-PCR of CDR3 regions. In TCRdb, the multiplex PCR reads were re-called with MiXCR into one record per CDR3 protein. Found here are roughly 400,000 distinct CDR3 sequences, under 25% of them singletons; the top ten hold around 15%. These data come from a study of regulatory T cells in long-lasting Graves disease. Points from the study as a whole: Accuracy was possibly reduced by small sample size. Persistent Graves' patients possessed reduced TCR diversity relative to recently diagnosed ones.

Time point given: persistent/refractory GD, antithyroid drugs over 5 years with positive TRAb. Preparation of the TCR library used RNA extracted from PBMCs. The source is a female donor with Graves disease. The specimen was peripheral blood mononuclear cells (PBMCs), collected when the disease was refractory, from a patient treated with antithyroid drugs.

The DNA of the CDR3 is TGTGCCAGCAGGTCCGGGAAGAACTCGGGCTACACCTTC. Protein sequence: CASRSGKNSGYTF. The rearrangement links TRBV12-3 or TRBV12-4 to TRBJ1-2, with D unclear. Trimming removed 6 bases from V and 8 bases from J, with 16 bases in between. This CDR3 region has 13 residues.